The rows below give T cell receptor beta chains drawn from one sample of a study of blood T cell repertoires in COVID-19. Clones were sequenced by immunoSEQ multiplex PCR, and TCRdb holds only the in-frame ones, with some missing. Counted here are some 26,000 clones, 55% to 85% occurring once; the ten biggest clones make up less than 55%. Input material: peripheral blood. The receptor set was obtained from a woman of 80 years or more with acute or convalescent COVID-19. The CDR3 runs from the conserved cysteine through the conserved F or W. A D gene is named only where the DNA matches it firmly. For some rows the clone size is stated as once, few or many, or as a class when expanded; others skip it.

>TRBV7-2|NA|TRBJ2-3|once
CASSPSGDTQYF
TGTGCCAGCAGCCCCTCGGGGGATACGCAGTATTTT
>TRBV5-1|TRBD2|TRBJ2-3|NA
CASSRSGDSTDTQYF
TGCGCCAGCAGTCGTAGCGGGGATAGCACAGATACGCAGTATTTT
>TRBV6-6|NA|TRBJ2-7|few
CASRPRESNEQYF
TGTGCCAGTCGGCCTCGGGAATCTAACGAGCAGTACTTC
>TRBV7-3|TRBD1|TRBJ1-4|NA
CASSLKGGVDEKLFF
TGTGCCAGCAGCTTAAAAGGGGGCGTCGATGAAAAACTGTTTTTT
>TRBV14|NA|TRBJ2-1|once
CASSQGSPVFGNEQFF
TGTGCCAGCAGCCAAGGGAGCCCCGTTTTTGGCAATGAGCAGTTCTTC
>TRBV7-2|TRBD2|TRBJ2-7|NA
CASSLAGLAGGRYEQYF
TGTGCCAGCAGCTTAGCGGGACTAGCGGGGGGGAGGTACGAGCAGTACTTC
>TRBV12-2|NA|TRBJ2-1|NA
CASRSPGLARYNEQFF
TGTGCAAGTCGCTCACCGGGACTAGCTAGATACAATGAGCAGTTCTTC
>TRBV19|NA|TRBJ1-1|NA
CASSTQGDGNTEAFF
TGTGCCAGTAGCACACAGGGTGACGGGAACACTGAAGCTTTCTTT
>TRBV7-2|TRBD1|TRBJ2-2|NA
CASSLYRGNTGELFF
TGTGCCAGCAGCTTATACAGGGGGAACACCGGGGAGCTGTTTTTT
>TRBV7-2|TRBD2|TRBJ2-1|NA
CASSGRLAGVVDEQFF
TGTGCCAGCAGCGGACGACTAGCGGGAGTAGTAGATGAGCAGTTCTTC
>TRBV7-2|NA|TRBJ1-5|NA
CASSPQTGYSNQPQHF
TGTGCCAGCAGCCCTCAGACAGGTTATAGCAATCAGCCCCAGCATTTT
>TRBV15|TRBD1|TRBJ2-7|NA
CATSTSDRAGSYEQYF
TGTGCCACCAGCACTTCGGACAGGGCAGGCTCCTACGAGCAGTACTTC
>TRBV10-1|TRBD1|TRBJ2-2|few
CASSGTGNTGELFF
TGCGCCAGCAGCGGGACAGGGAACACCGGGGAGCTGTTTTTT
>TRBV14|TRBD1|TRBJ1-4|NA
CASSQDQGTGYEKLFF
TGTGCCAGCAGCCAAGATCAGGGGACAGGGTATGAAAAACTGTTTTTT
>TRBV7-7|TRBD1|TRBJ2-2|few
CASSLGTANTGELFF
TGTGCTAGCAGCTTAGGGACAGCGAACACCGGGGAGCTGTTTTTT
>TRBV9|TRBD1|TRBJ1-6|NA
CASSALGQENSPLHF
TGTGCCAGCAGCGCCCTGGGACAGGAGAATTCACCCCTCCACTTT
>TRBV5-1|TRBD2|TRBJ2-5|NA
CASSFGIAGGLPETQYF
TGCGCCAGCAGCTTCGGGATAGCGGGAGGTCTTCCAGAGACCCAGTACTTC
>TRBV19|NA|TRBJ2-2|NA
CASSIFSGYPSGELFF
TGTGCCAGTAGTATATTTAGCGGCTACCCTTCCGGGGAGCTGTTTTTT
>TRBV3-1/TRBV3-2|TRBD1|TRBJ1-6|NA
CASSPGTGNNSPLHF
TGTGCCAGCAGTCCCGGGACAGGGAACAATTCACCCCTCCACTTT
>TRBV5-5|NA|TRBJ2-1|NA
CASTGLETGYNEQFF
TGTGCCAGCACCGGCTTGGAGACGGGGTACAATGAGCAGTTCTTC
>TRBV30|NA|TRBJ1-6|NA
CAWSSGGISSNSPLHF
TGTGCCTGGAGTTCCGGAGGGATAAGTAGTAATTCACCCCTCCACTTT
>TRBV5-1|TRBD1|TRBJ2-5|many
CASSDGTGGAGETQYF
TGCGCCAGCAGCGACGGGACAGGGGGCGCGGGGGAGACCCAGTACTTC
>TRBV15|NA|TRBJ1-4|NA
CATSRDRGATNEKLFF
TGTGCCACCAGCAGAGACAGGGGTGCAACTAATGAAAAACTGTTTTTT
>TRBV6-2/TRBV6-3|NA|TRBJ2-4|NA
CASSQRRGIANIQYF
TGTGCCAGCAGTCAGAGGAGGGGAATAGCGAACATTCAGTACTTC
>TRBV6-5|TRBD1|TRBJ1-1|NA
CASHFLDRATEAFF
TGTGCCAGCCACTTTCTCGACAGGGCCACTGAAGCTTTCTTT